The 15 T cell receptor beta chains presented below share a single source sample, sequenced in a study of cytomegalovirus exposure and HLA in healthy donors. Use of 60 Vbeta and 13 Jbeta primers characterized the PCR. Sequencing used immunoSEQ multiplex PCR; TCRdb keeps in-frame clones, though not all of them. The sample has about 40,000 clones; almost 70% are singletons. Sequenced sample: PBMCs. The receptors were gathered from a man aged 35 to 55 in good health and CMV-seronegative.

CDR3 coding DNA: TGTGCCAGCAGTTTATTGGGACAGCCGAAGTACTTC. Protein product: CASSLLGQPKYF. The genes are TRBV27 and TRBJ2-5; TRBD1 matches 7 bases. J lost 12 bases, V lost 1 base, and 5 bases had no gene match. Germline-derived CDR1 and CDR2 are MNHEY and SMNVEV (reference sequence). This CDR3 comprises 12 residues.

The rearrangement links TRBV6-5 to TRBJ2-3; 13 bases are shared with TRBD2. V lost 2 bases to trimming and J lost 6 bases; unmatched junction nucleotides: 2. The CDR3 is made up of 15 amino acids. Germline CDR1 MNHEY, CDR2 SVGAGI. The CDR3 is CASSYTSGGADTQYF. CDR3 nucleotide sequence: TGTGCCAGCAGTTACACTAGCGGGGGGGCGGATACGCAGTATTTT.

The V gene is TRBV7-7, the J gene TRBJ2-5, with TRBD1 identical over 7 bases. CDR1 is SSHAT, CDR2 FNYEAQ, per germline (reference sequence). The CDR3 loop spans 13 amino acids. CDR3 amino acids: CACKGAGLETQYF. The DNA for the CDR3 is TGTGCTTGCAAGGGGGCTGGTTTGGAGACCCAGTACTTC. Complete variable domain (other parts from reference TRBV7-7 and TRBJ2-5): GAGVSQSPRYKVTKRGQDVTLRCDPISSHATLYWYQQALGQGPEFLTYFNYEAQPDKSGLPSDRFSAERPEGSISTLTIQRTEQRDSAMYRCACKGAGLETQYFGPGTRLLVL.

V and J are TRBV28 and TRBJ2-7, with a tentative D call TRBD2 (5 bases). The CDR3 length is 15 residues. The ends were cut back, 4 bases at V and 7 bases at J, with 20 bases in the middle. CDR1 and CDR2 (germline): MDHEN, SYDVKM. CDR3 DNA sequence: TGTGCCAGCAGTTCCTCTCCTACCACCCGAGGGGAGCAGTACTTC. Residues: CASSSSPTTRGEQYF.

The J gene is TRBJ2-7, the V gene TRBV7-8; D is unclear. The CDR3 has 13 amino acids. Germline-derived CDR1 and CDR2 are SGHVS and FQNEAQ. V lost 0 bases and J 2 bases, leaving 5 bases between the germline ends. This CDR3 reads CASSLASAYEQYF. The CDR3 region has the DNA TGTGCCAGCAGCTTAGCATCTGCCTACGAGCAGTACTTC.

The chain joins TRBV30 to TRBJ2-7; no definite D call. Trimming cost V 5 bases and J 4 bases, with 9 bases left between them. Germline V gene data show CDR1 as GTSNPN and CDR2 as SVGIG (reference sequence). This CDR3 comprises 11 residues. The CDR3 nucleotides are TGTGCCTGGGGGCGAAGTTACGAGCAGTACTTC. Residues: CAWGRSYEQYF.

This rearrangement joins TRBV27 to TRBJ1-2, with 8 bases that match TRBD1. J lost 2 bases, V lost 5 bases, and 7 bases had no gene match. Germline V gene sequence: CDR1 MNHEY, CDR2 SMNVEV (reference sequence). CDR3 length: 15 residues. In nucleotides, the CDR3 is TGTGCCAGCAGTCCCAGAAACAGGGGGAACTATGGCTACACCTTC. The encoded protein is CASSPRNRGNYGYTF.

J is TRBJ1-1 and V is TRBV2, with 10 bases that match TRBD1. From germline, CDR1 is SNHLY and CDR2 FYNNEI. CDR3 length equals 14 residues. The V gene end was trimmed by 6 bases and the J gene end by 7 bases; junction bases not matched to a gene: 8. CDR3 nucleotides: TGTGCCAGCAGCAGGGACAGGGGATGGAATGAAGCTTTCTTT. Translation gives CASSRDRGWNEAFF.

The chain recombines TRBV11-2 with TRBJ1-1, with 7 bases that match TRBD1. The trim removed 2 bases at V and 5 bases at J, leaving 11 bases unmatched. This CDR3 contains 16 residues. CDR1 and CDR2 from the germline V gene are SGHAT and FQNNGV. The DNA for the CDR3 is TGTGCCAGCAGCTTATTACAGGGGAGTTTAGGAACTGAAGCTTTCTTT. Translated, it gives CASSLLQGSLGTEAFF.

The chain joins TRBV6-5 to TRBJ1-2; 7 bases match TRBD1. Germline loops: CDR1 MNHEY, CDR2 SVGAGI. V dropped 0 bases and J dropped 2; count of bases not matched to a gene: 3. This CDR3 has 15 residues. The CDR3 loop reads CASSYSRTGNYGYTF. DNA of the CDR3: TGTGCCAGCAGTTACTCGAGGACAGGAAACTATGGCTACACCTTC.

This clone showed up just once. The gene calls are TRBV30 and TRBJ2-5; unclear D gene. The CDR3 runs 12 residues. Trimming removed 0 bases at V and 5 bases at J, with 7 bases between. Germline V gene sequence: CDR1 GTSNPN, CDR2 SVGIG (reference sequence). CDR3 in amino acids: CAWSVPGETQYF. The CDR3 nucleotides read TGTGCCTGGAGTGTACCCGGGGAGACCCAGTACTTC.

The V and J genes are TRBV27 and TRBJ2-3; 9 bases align to TRBD2. J lost 4 bases, V lost 6 bases, and 2 bases had no gene match. Germline lookup yields CDR1 MNHEY and CDR2 SMNVEV (reference sequence). This CDR3 is 13 amino acids long. The CDR3 is CASRSSGADTQYF. The DNA for the CDR3 is TGTGCCAGCAGATCTAGCGGGGCAGATACGCAGTATTTT.

This clone was observed a single time. The chain has TRBV9 and TRBJ1-6; 7 bases line up with TRBD1. This CDR3 comprises 16 residues. After removal of 0 bases from V and 7 bases from J, the junction contained 7 bases not matched to a gene. Germline CDR1 is SGDLS and CDR2 is YYNGEE. CDR3 protein: CASSVAGGGWNSPLHF. The CDR3 DNA follows: TGTGCCAGCAGCGTAGCTGGAGGGGGCTGGAATTCACCCCTCCACTTT.

V gene TRBV7-8 combines with J gene TRBJ1-2; tentative D call: TRBD1 (5 bases). The V end was cut by 1 base, the J end by 8 bases, with 17 bases between. This CDR3 contains 15 residues. Germline assignment: CDR1 SGHVS and CDR2 FQNEAQ. This CDR3 reads CASSLGTPGRGGYTF. The CDR3, as DNA: TGTGCCAGCAGCTTAGGGACACCAGGCAGAGGAGGCTACACCTTC.

The rearrangement links TRBV29-1 to TRBJ2-5, with 7 bases aligning to TRBD2. V was pared by 1 base and J by 2 bases, with 1 base of the junction left unmatched. CDR3 length: 13 amino acids. Germline-derived CDR1 and CDR2 are SQVTM and ANQGSEA. CDR3 loop: CSVEAGGQETQYF. In DNA form, the CDR3 reads TGCAGCGTTGAAGCGGGGGGTCAAGAGACCCAGTACTTC.